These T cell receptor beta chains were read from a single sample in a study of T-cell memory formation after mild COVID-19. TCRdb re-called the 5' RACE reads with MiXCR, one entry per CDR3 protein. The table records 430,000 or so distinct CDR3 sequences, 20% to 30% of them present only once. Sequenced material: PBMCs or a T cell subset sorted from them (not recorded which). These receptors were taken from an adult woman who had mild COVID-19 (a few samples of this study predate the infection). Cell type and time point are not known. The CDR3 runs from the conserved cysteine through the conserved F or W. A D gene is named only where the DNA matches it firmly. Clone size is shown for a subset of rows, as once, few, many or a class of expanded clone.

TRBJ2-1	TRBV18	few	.	CASSPRGIGEAEQFF	TGTGCCAGCTCACCACGGGGGATCGGGGAGGCTGAGCAGTTCTTC
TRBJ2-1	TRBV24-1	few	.	CATSRRQGLNNEQFF	TGTGCCACCAGTAGGAGGCAGGGCCTAAACAATGAGCAGTTCTTC
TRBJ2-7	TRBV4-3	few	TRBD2	CASSQVGGRAYEQYF	TGCGCCAGCAGCCAAGTTGGCGGGAGGGCCTACGAGCAGTACTTC
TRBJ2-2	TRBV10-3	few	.	CAISESQGPGELFF	TGTGCCATCAGTGAGTCGCAGGGTCCCGGGGAGCTGTTTTTT
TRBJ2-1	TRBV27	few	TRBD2	CASSTQPAGREQFF	TGTGCCAGCAGTACTCAGCCAGCGGGACGGGAGCAGTTCTTC
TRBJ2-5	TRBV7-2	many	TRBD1	CASSLALGRGQETQYF	TGTGCCAGCAGCTTAGCGCTGGGCAGGGGGCAAGAGACCCAGTACTTC
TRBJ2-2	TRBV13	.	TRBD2	CASSKRLAGDNTGELFF	TGTGCCAGCAGCAAAAGACTAGCGGGAGACAACACCGGGGAGCTGTTTTTT
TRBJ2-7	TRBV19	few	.	CASSPRGSVYEQYF	TGTGCCAGTAGTCCTCGGGGCTCTGTCTACGAGCAGTACTTC
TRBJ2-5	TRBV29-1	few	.	CSVDELELESQYF	TGCAGCGTTGATGAACTAGAGTTGGAGTCCCAGTACTTC
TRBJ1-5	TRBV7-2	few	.	CASSPWEGNNQPQHF	TGTGCCAGCAGCCCCTGGGAGGGGAACAATCAGCCCCAGCATTTT
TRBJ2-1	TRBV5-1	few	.	CASSLRGTPPNNEQFF	TGCGCCAGCAGCTTGCGGGGGACACCACCAAACAATGAGCAGTTCTTC
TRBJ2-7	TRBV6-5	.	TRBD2	CASTLLAGASYEQYF	TGTGCCAGCACCCTCCTAGCGGGGGCCTCCTACGAGCAGTACTTC
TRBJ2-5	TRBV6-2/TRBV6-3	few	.	CASRAQNQETQYF	TGTGCCAGCCGGGCTCAGAACCAAGAGACCCAGTACTTC
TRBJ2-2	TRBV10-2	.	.	CASNRPDRGGWLVGELFF	TGCGCCAGCAACCGCCCGGACCGTGGGGGATGGTTGGTCGGGGAGCTGTTTTTT
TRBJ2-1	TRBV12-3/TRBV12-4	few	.	CASSLSDGPNF	TGTGCCAGCAGCCTCTCGGACGGTCCGAACTTC
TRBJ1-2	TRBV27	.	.	CASSRAFNGGYTF	TGTGCCAGCAGTAGGGCCTTCAACGGTGGCTACACCTTC
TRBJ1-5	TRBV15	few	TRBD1	CATSSRGQGATSNQPQHF	TGTGCCACCAGCAGTAGGGGACAGGGGGCGACGAGCAATCAGCCCCAGCATTTT
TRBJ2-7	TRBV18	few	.	CASSPPGRPYEQYF	TGTGCCAGCTCACCACCGGGGAGACCCTACGAGCAGTACTTC
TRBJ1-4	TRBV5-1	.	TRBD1	CASSLQGKDNEKLFF	TGCGCCAGCAGCTTACAGGGGAAGGATAATGAAAAACTGTTTTTT
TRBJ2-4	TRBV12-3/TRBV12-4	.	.	CASSLGGGLGNIQYF	TGTGCCAGCAGTTTGGGGGGGGGCTTAGGAAACATTCAGTACTTC
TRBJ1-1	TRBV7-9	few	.	CASSLVSRDTEAFF	TGTGCCAGCAGCTTAGTGAGCCGGGACACTGAAGCTTTCTTT
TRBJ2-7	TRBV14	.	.	CASSQAALLGEQYF	TGTGCCAGCAGCCAAGCTGCACTACTGGGCGAGCAGTACTTC
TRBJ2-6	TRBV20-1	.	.	CSARGDGPLPGANVLTF	TGCAGTGCTAGGGGGGACGGTCCCCTTCCCGGGGCCAACGTCCTGACTTTC
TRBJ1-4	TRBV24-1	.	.	CATSDSRGSEKLFF	TGTGCCACCAGTGACAGCCGAGGGAGTGAAAAACTGTTTTTT
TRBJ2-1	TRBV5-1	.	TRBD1	CASSPYLDRVRENEQFF	TGCGCCAGCAGCCCATACCTGGACAGGGTAAGGGAGAATGAGCAGTTCTTC
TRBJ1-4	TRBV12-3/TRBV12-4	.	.	CASSSDGEYEKLFF	TGTGCCAGCAGTTCCGACGGGGAGTACGAAAAACTGTTTTTT
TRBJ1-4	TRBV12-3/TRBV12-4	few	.	CASAQGASNEKLFF	TGTGCCAGCGCCCAGGGAGCCTCCAATGAAAAACTGTTTTTT
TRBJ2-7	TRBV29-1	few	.	CSIKQGPYEQYF	TGCAGCATTAAACAGGGTCCCTACGAGCAGTACTTC
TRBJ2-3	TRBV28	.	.	CASSFLVGNTDTQYF	TGTGCCAGCAGTTTCTTGGTAGGCAACACAGATACGCAGTATTTT
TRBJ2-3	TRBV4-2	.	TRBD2	CASSLGLAGQGDTDTQYF	TGTGCCAGCAGTCTTGGACTAGCGGGGCAAGGGGACACAGATACGCAGTATTTT
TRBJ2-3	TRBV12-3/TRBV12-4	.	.	CASSPRKGVTDTQYF	TGTGCCAGCAGTCCCCGCAAAGGCGTGACAGATACGCAGTATTTT
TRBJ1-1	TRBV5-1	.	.	CASSPMQGLANTEAFF	TGCGCCAGCAGCCCCATGCAGGGGCTAGCGAACACTGAAGCTTTCTTT
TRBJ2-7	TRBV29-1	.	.	CSAGRGYEQYF	TGCAGCGCCGGACGGGGTTACGAGCAGTACTTC
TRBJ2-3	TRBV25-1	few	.	CASSPHVGESTDTQYF	TGTGCCAGCAGTCCCCATGTGGGGGAAAGCACAGATACGCAGTATTTT
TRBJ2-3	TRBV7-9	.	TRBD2	CASSFGGNSPDTQYF	TGTGCCAGCAGCTTCGGGGGGAATTCGCCAGATACGCAGTATTTT
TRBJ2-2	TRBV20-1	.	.	CSAYGELFF	TGCAGTGCTTACGGGGAGCTGTTTTTT
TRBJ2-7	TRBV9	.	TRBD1	CASSVDGTGNGGYEQYF	TGTGCCAGCAGCGTAGACGGGACAGGGAACGGGGGGTACGAGCAGTACTTC
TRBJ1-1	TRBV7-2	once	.	CASSLRVNTQAFF	TGTGCCAGCAGCTTACGGGTAAACACTCAAGCTTTCTTT
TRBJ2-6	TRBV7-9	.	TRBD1	CASSPRDREVSGANVLTF	TGTGCCAGCAGCCCCCGGGACAGGGAGGTATCTGGGGCCAACGTCCTGACTTTC
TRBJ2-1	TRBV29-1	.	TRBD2	CSGEGLVSYNEQFF	TGCAGCGGAGAAGGACTAGTCTCCTACAATGAGCAGTTCTTC
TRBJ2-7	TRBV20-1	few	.	CSARDSGRVEQYF	TGCAGTGCTAGAGATAGTGGTAGGGTGGAGCAGTACTTC
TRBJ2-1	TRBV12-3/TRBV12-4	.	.	CASSLVQGTFNEQFF	TGTGCCAGCAGTTTAGTCCAGGGGACGTTCAATGAGCAGTTCTTC
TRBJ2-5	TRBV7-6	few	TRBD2	CASSPGTSGVGETQYF	TGTGCCAGCAGCCCAGGGACTAGCGGGGTCGGGGAGACCCAGTACTTC
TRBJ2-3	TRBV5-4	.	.	CASTMGLSTDTQYF	TGTGCCAGCACCATGGGACTTAGCACAGATACGCAGTATTTT
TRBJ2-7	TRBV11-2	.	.	CASSFGGSIYEQYF	TGTGCCAGCAGCTTTGGGGGGTCGATCTACGAGCAGTACTTC
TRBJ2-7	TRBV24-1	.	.	CATSDGALGSYEQYF	TGTGCCACCAGTGATGGAGCCTTAGGCTCCTACGAGCAGTACTTC
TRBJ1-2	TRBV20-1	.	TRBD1	CSASVFQGANSYGYTF	TGCAGTGCTAGTGTCTTTCAGGGGGCGAACTCCTATGGCTACACCTTC
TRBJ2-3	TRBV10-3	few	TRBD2	CAISESTSGTQYF	TGTGCCATCAGTGAGTCGACTAGCGGAACGCAGTATTTT
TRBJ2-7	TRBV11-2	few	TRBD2	CASSLVVGGRAYEQYF	TGTGCCAGCAGCTTAGTCGTCGGCGGGAGGGCCTACGAGCAGTACTTC
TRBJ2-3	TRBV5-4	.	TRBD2	CASSLRLAGITDTQYF	TGTGCCAGCAGCTTGAGACTAGCGGGAATCACAGATACGCAGTATTTT
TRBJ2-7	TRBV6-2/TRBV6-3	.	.	CASSRTGTGYEQYF	TGTGCCAGCAGCCGAACGGGGACCGGGTACGAGCAGTACTTC
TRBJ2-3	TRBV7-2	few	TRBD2	CASRRGTSGRGSTDTQYF	TGTGCCAGCAGAAGAGGGACTAGCGGGAGAGGGAGCACAGATACGCAGTATTTT
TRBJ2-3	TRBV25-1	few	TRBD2	CASSDGTSGENF	TGTGCCAGCAGCGATGGGACTAGCGGGGAAAACTTT
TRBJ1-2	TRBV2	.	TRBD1	CASSDWQGAIGYGYTF	TGTGCCAGCAGTGATTGGCAGGGGGCGATCGGCTATGGCTACACCTTC
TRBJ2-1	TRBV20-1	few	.	CSAAGIRGVPGNEQFF	TGCAGTGCGGCAGGGATTCGCGGGGTGCCTGGGAATGAGCAGTTCTTC
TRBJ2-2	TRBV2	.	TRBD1	CASSPDRGITGELFF	TGTGCCAGCAGTCCAGACAGGGGAATCACCGGGGAGCTGTTTTTT
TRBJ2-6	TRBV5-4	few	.	CASTRSGANVLTF	TGTGCCAGCACGCGATCTGGGGCCAACGTCCTGACTTTC
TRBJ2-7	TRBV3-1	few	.	CASSNYPSSYEQYF	TGTGCCAGCAGCAATTACCCGAGCTCCTACGAGCAGTACTTC